The 3 T cell receptor beta chains presented below share a single source sample, sequenced in a study of CD8+CD57+ T cells in acquired aplastic anemia. Flow cytometry had shown expanded CD8+CD57+ cells in the patients chosen for sequencing. Genomic DNA served as template for TCR beta VDJ and CDR3 profiling. TCRdb passed the reads through MiXCR, listing each CDR3 protein once. Of approximately 130,000 distinct CDR3 sequences listed, under 65% are singletons. The sample taken for sequencing was sorted CD4+, CD8+, or CD8+CD57+ T cells (not recorded which) from PBMCs. These receptors were taken from a human donor with aplastic anemia.

This sequence joins TRBV9 and TRBJ1-2; a weak D match, TRBD1 (5 bases). In germline, CDR1 is SGDLS, CDR2 YYNGEE. The CDR3 runs to 12 residues. Trimming removed 3 bases from V and 5 bases from J, with 8 bases in between. The CDR3 DNA reads TGTGCCAGCAGCGGGGGGACGTATGGCTACACCTTC. As protein: CASSGGTYGYTF.

Only a few counts were recorded for this clonotype. V and J are TRBV24-1 and TRBJ2-3; the D is unclear. The germline CDR1 and CDR2 sequences are KGHDR and SFDVKD. The CDR3 loop spans 14 amino acids. V shed 0 bases and J shed 4 bases, with 7 bases lying between them. The CDR3 DNA follows: TGTGCCACCAGTGATTTGCCGCCGGCAGATACGCAGTATTTT. It translates to CATSDLPPADTQYF.

V is TRBV20-1 and J is TRBJ2-3; the match to TRBD2 covers 10 bases. V was clipped by 3 bases and J by 5 bases; unmatched bases: 5. The CDR3 consists of 14 residues. The V gene's germline CDR1 is DFQATT and CDR2 SNEGSKA (reference sequence). As DNA, the CDR3 is TGCAGTGCTAGCACTAGCGGGGCTAGAGATACGCAGTATTTT. Translated, it gives CSASTSGARDTQYF.